Listed below are T cell receptor beta chains from one sample, sequenced in a study of OX40 agonist ivuxolimab in advanced cancers. The data were produced by immunoSEQ multiplex PCR, yet TCRdb's version contains in-frame clones alone and is incomplete. Found here are 90,000 to 95,000 clones, less than 90% of them singletons; the top ten hold approximately 1.2%. The sample in question was CD4+ or CD8+ T cells sorted from blood, obtained in a trial of the OX40 agonist ivuxolimab. Receptor source: an adult with an advanced solid tumor such as melanoma, head and neck, liver or kidney cancer. The CDR3 runs from the conserved cysteine through the conserved F or W. D genes are given only for firm matches. The listing skips clone size in some rows; elsewhere it reads once, few, many or a size class.

CSALDRVGANEQFF | TGCAGCGCCCTGGACAGGGTGGGCGCAAATGAGCAGTTCTTC | - | 14 | TRBJ2-1 | TRBD1 | TRBV29-1
CASSLDRGILKGYTF | TGTGCCAGCAGCTTAGACAGGGGCATACTAAAAGGCTACACCTTC | few | 15 | TRBJ1-2 | TRBD1 | TRBV7-9
CASSRTGDNTEAFF | TGTGCCAGCAGCCGGACCGGGGATAACACTGAAGCTTTCTTT | - | 14 | TRBJ1-1 | - | TRBV27
CATEGDSEQYF | TGCGCCACGGAAGGCGACAGCGAGCAGTACTTC | - | 11 | TRBJ2-7 | - | TRBV10-1
CASSQLRLNTEAFF | TGTGCCAGCAGCCAGCTCCGTCTGAACACTGAAGCTTTCTTT | - | 14 | TRBJ1-1 | - | TRBV5-5
CASSSTPPGQSRETQYF | TGTGCCAGCAGCTCCACCCCTCCGGGACAATCTAGGGAGACCCAGTACTTC | - | 17 | TRBJ2-5 | - | TRBV11-2
CASSLGTGGSSPLHF | TGTGCCAGCAGCCTCGGGACAGGGGGCAGTTCACCCCTCCACTTT | - | 15 | TRBJ1-6 | TRBD1 | TRBV7-2
CASSPDEETGNTIYF | TGTGCCAGCTCACCTGATGAGGAGACTGGAAACACCATATATTTT | - | 15 | TRBJ1-3 | - | TRBV18
CASSNQGSYGYTF | TGTGCCAGCAGTAATCAGGGGAGCTATGGCTACACCTTC | few | 13 | TRBJ1-2 | - | TRBV28
CASSPEGGTTEAFF | TGTGCCAGCAGCCCCGAAGGGGGTACCACTGAAGCTTTCTTT | - | 14 | TRBJ1-1 | - | TRBV2
CASSPGTGTETQYF | TGCGCCAGCAGCCCGGGGACAGGGACGGAGACCCAGTACTTC | - | 14 | TRBJ2-5 | TRBD1 | TRBV5-1
CASSLEGSGVNTEAFF | TGTGCCAGCAGCTTAGAAGGTTCGGGGGTGAACACTGAAGCTTTCTTT | - | 16 | TRBJ1-1 | - | TRBV7-8
CAWRVPYGYTF | TGTGCCTGGAGGGTCCCCTATGGCTACACCTTC | - | 11 | TRBJ1-2 | - | TRBV5-8
CASSFDRGYSPLHF | TGTGCCAGCAGTTTTGACAGGGGCTATTCACCCCTCCACTTT | - | 14 | TRBJ1-6 | TRBD1 | TRBV27
CASSLQGAIGGYTF | TGTGCCAGTTCCTTACAGGGGGCGATCGGTGGCTACACCTTC | - | 14 | TRBJ1-2 | TRBD1 | TRBV6-1
CATSRDFGGIYGYTF | TGTGCCACCAGCAGGGACTTTGGGGGTATCTATGGCTACACCTTC | - | 15 | TRBJ1-2 | - | TRBV15
CSAIPVTLSSYNEQFF | TGCAGCGCTATTCCAGTGACACTGAGCTCCTACAATGAGCAGTTCTTC | - | 16 | TRBJ2-1 | - | TRBV29-1
CASFQNPENTIYF | TGTGCCAGTTTCCAAAACCCGGAAAACACCATATATTTT | - | 13 | TRBJ1-3 | - | TRBV19
CAGGTGAGSGNTIYF | TGTGCCGGGGGGACGGGGGCAGGCTCTGGAAACACCATATATTTT | - | 15 | TRBJ1-3 | - | TRBV10-3
CASSLKGVDTEAFF | TGTGCCAGCAGCTTAAAAGGGGTGGACACTGAAGCTTTCTTT | - | 14 | TRBJ1-1 | - | TRBV7-2
CASGFWGRSYNEQFF | TGTGCTAGTGGTTTTTGGGGGCGGTCCTACAATGAGCAGTTCTTC | - | 15 | TRBJ2-1 | - | TRBV12-5
CASSPPTGQGNQPQHF | TGTGCCAGCTCACCACCGACAGGACAGGGCAATCAGCCCCAGCATTTT | - | 16 | TRBJ1-5 | TRBD1 | TRBV18
CASSPEGWRDNSPLHF | TGTGCCAGCAGCCCGGAGGGATGGAGGGATAATTCACCCCTCCACTTT | few | 16 | TRBJ1-6 | - | TRBV7-8
CASSYSRIPGDTQYF | TGTGCCAGCAGTTACTCAAGAATACCAGGGGATACGCAGTATTTT | - | 15 | TRBJ2-3 | - | TRBV6-5
CASSPGTGAYGYTF | TGTGCCAGCAGTCCAGGGACAGGAGCCTATGGCTACACCTTC | - | 14 | TRBJ1-2 | TRBD1 | TRBV27
CASSPRDSNQPQHF | TGTGCCAGCTCACCTCGGGATAGCAATCAGCCCCAGCATTTT | - | 14 | TRBJ1-5 | - | TRBV18
CASIAGHRNQPQHF | TGTGCCAGCATAGCGGGACACCGCAATCAGCCCCAGCATTTT | few | 14 | TRBJ1-5 | - | TRBV6-1
CASSYTTATNEKLFF | TGTGCCAGCAGTTACACCACTGCAACTAATGAAAAACTGTTTTTT | - | 15 | TRBJ1-4 | - | TRBV6-5
CASSLSGGNSQETQYF | TGTGCCAGCAGCTTATCCGGGGGCAACTCCCAAGAGACCCAGTACTTC | - | 16 | TRBJ2-5 | - | TRBV5-6
CSVKKGEKLFF | TGCAGCGTAAAAAAGGGCGAAAAACTGTTTTTT | - | 11 | TRBJ1-4 | - | TRBV29-1
CATSPLRTGTSDNEQFF | TGTGCCACCTCCCCACTTCGAACCGGGACTAGCGATAATGAGCAGTTCTTC | - | 17 | TRBJ2-1 | TRBD2 | TRBV19
CASRLTDTQYF | TGTGCCAGCAGGCTCACAGATACGCAGTATTTT | - | 11 | TRBJ2-3 | - | TRBV6-1
CASSMDAAEDNKQFF | TGTGCCAGTAGTATGGATGCGGCGGAGGACAATAAGCAGTTCTTC | once | 15 | TRBJ2-1 | - | TRBV19
CASMGRGVLSNQPQHF | TGTGCCAGCATGGGCAGGGGGGTTCTTAGCAATCAGCCCCAGCATTTT | - | 16 | TRBJ1-5 | TRBD1 | TRBV28
CASSVGPASGNTIYF | TGTGCCAGCAGCGTAGGTCCCGCGTCTGGAAACACCATATATTTT | - | 15 | TRBJ1-3 | - | TRBV9
CASSETQGAFGYTF | TGTGCCAGCAGTGAAACCCAGGGGGCCTTTGGCTACACCTTC | - | 14 | TRBJ1-2 | TRBD1 | TRBV25-1
CAIRGGAGLTQETQYF | TGTGCCATCAGGGGAGGGGCAGGGCTTACCCAAGAGACCCAGTACTTC | - | 16 | TRBJ2-5 | - | TRBV28
CASRPLGAGYEQYF | TGTGCCAGCAGACCCCTGGGGGCGGGTTACGAGCAGTACTTC | - | 14 | TRBJ2-7 | - | TRBV27
CASSYRTGSHTIYF | TGTGCCAGCAGTTACAGGACAGGGAGCCACACCATATATTTT | - | 14 | TRBJ1-3 | TRBD1 | TRBV6-6
CASSLTGAPNQPQHF | TGTGCCAGCAGCTTAACGGGGGCACCTAATCAGCCCCAGCATTTT | - | 15 | TRBJ1-5 | - | TRBV7-3
CASSTGTATNEKLFF | TGTGCCAGCAGCACCGGGACCGCAACTAATGAAAAACTGTTTTTT | - | 15 | TRBJ1-4 | - | TRBV5-4
CASSAVRTGELFF | TGTGCCAGCAGTGCGGTGAGAACCGGGGAGCTGTTTTTT | - | 13 | TRBJ2-2 | - | TRBV2